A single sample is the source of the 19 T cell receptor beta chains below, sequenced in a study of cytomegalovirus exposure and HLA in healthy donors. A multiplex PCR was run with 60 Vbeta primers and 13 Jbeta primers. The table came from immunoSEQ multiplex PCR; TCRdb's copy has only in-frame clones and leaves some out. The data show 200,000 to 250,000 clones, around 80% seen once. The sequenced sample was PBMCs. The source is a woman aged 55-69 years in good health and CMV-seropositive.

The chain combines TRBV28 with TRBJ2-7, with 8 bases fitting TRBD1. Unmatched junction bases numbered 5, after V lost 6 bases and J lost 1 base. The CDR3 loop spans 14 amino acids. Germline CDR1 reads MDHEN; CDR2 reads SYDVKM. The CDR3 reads CASRTTGESYEQYF. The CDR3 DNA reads TGTGCCAGCAGGACGACAGGGGAGTCCTACGAGCAGTACTTC.

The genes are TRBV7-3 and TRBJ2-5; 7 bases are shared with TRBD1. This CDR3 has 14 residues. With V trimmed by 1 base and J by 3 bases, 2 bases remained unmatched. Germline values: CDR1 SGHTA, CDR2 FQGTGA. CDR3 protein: CASSLMGQKETQYF. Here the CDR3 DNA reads TGTGCCAGCAGCTTAATGGGACAGAAAGAGACCCAGTACTTC.

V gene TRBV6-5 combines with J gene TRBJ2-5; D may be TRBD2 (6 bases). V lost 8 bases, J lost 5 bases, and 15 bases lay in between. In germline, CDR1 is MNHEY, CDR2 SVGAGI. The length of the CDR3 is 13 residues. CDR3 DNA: TGTGCCAGCTCCACGCGGGGTTGGGAGACCCAGTACTTC. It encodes CASSTRGWETQYF.

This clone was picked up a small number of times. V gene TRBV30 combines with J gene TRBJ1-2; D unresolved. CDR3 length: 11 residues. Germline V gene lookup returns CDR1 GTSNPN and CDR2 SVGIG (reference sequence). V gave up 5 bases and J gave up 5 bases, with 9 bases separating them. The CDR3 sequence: CAWGSGYGYTF. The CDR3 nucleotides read TGTGCCTGGGGGTCCGGGTATGGCTACACCTTC. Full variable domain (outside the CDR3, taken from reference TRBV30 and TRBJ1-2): SQTIHQWPATLVQPVGSPLSLECTVEGTSNPNLYWYRQAAGRGLQLLFYSVGIGQISSEVPQNLSASRPQDRQFILSSKKLLLSDSGFYLCAWGSGYGYTFGSGTRLTVV.

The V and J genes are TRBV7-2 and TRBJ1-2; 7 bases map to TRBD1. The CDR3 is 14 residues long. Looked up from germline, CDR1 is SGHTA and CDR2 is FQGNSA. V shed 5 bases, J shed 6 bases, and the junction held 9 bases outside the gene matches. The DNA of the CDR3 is TGTGCCAGCAGCGCCGGGACAGTTGGCCATGGCTACACCTTC. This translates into CASSAGTVGHGYTF.

The CDR3 is CSVAVGLATDTQYF. The CDR3 DNA follows: TGCAGCGTTGCGGTAGGACTAGCAACAGATACGCAGTATTTT. This chain uses TRBV29-1 with TRBJ2-3, with 8 bases lining up with TRBD2. Germline lookup yields CDR1 SQVTM and CDR2 ANQGSEA. The V and J ends lost 4 bases and 3 bases, in that order; junction bases with no gene match: 6. This CDR3 spans 14 amino acids.

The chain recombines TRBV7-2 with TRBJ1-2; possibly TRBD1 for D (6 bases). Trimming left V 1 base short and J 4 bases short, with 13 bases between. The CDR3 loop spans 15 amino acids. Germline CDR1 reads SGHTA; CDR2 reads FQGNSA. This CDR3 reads CASSLDGGLTYGYTF. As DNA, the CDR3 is TGTGCCAGCAGCTTAGACGGGGGGCTGACCTATGGCTACACCTTC.

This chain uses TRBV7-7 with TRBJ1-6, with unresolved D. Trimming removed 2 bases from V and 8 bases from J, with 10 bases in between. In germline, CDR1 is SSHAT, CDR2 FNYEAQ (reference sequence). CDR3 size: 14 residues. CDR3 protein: CASSLTERDSPLHF. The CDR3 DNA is TGTGCCAGCAGCTTAACCGAGAGGGATTCACCCCTCCACTTT.

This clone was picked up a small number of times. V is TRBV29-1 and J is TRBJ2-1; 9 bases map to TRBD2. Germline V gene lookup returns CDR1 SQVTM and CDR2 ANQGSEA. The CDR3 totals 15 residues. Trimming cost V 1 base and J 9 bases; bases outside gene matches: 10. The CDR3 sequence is CSVEGGSGGSSEQFF. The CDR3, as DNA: TGCAGCGTTGAAGGGGGTAGCGGGGGATCGAGTGAGCAGTTCTTC.

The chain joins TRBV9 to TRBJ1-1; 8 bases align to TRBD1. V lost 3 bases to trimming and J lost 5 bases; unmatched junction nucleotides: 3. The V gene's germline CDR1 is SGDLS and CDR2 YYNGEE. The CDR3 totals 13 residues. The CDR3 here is CASSAQGGTEAFF. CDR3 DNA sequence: TGTGCCAGCAGCGCACAGGGGGGGACTGAAGCTTTCTTT.

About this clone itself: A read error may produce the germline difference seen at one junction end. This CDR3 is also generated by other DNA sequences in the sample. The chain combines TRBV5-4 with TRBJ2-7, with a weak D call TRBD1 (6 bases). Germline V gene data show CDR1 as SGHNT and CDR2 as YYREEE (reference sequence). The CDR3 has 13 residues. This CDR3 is CASSLDSTYEQYF. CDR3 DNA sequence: TGTGCCAGCAGTTTGGACAGTACCTACGAGCAGTACTTC.

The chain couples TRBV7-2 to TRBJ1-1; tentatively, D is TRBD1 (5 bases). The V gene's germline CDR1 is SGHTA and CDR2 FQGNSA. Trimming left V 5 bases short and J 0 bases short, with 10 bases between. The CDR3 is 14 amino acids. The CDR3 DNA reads TGTGCCAGCAGCGTGACAGTCTTGAACACTGAAGCTTTCTTT. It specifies CASSVTVLNTEAFF.

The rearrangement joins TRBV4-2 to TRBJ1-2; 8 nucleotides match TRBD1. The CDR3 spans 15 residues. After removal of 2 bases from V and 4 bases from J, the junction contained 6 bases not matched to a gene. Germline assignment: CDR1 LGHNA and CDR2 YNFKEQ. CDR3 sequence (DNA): TGTGCCAGCAGCCAACAGGGGGCCGCTCCCTATGGCTACACCTTC. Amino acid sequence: CASSQQGAAPYGYTF.

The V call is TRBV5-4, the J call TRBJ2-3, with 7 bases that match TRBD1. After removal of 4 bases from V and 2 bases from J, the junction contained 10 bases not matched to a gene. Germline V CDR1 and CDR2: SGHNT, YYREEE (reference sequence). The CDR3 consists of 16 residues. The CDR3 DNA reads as TGTGCCAGCAGCCCCCGACCGGGACAGTCCACAGATACGCAGTATTTT. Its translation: CASSPRPGQSTDTQYF.

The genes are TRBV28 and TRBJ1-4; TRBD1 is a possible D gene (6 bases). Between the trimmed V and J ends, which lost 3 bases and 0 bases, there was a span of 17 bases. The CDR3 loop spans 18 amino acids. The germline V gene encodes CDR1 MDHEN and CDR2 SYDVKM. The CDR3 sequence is CASSFARGRGSTNEKLFF. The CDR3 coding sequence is TGTGCCAGCAGTTTCGCCCGGGGCAGGGGCTCAACTAATGAAAAACTGTTTTTT.

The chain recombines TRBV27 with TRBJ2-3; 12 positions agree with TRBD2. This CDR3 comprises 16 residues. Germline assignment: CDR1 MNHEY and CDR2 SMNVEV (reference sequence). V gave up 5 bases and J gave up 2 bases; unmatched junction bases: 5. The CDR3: CASSPGLAGYTDTQYF. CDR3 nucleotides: TGTGCCAGCAGTCCGGGACTAGCGGGCTACACAGATACGCAGTATTTT.

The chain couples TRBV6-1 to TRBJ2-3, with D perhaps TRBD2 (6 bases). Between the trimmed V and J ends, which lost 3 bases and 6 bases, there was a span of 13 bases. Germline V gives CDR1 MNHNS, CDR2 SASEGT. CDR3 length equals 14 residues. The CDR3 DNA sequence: TGTGCCAGCAGTGATGAGCGGGCAGGTGATACGCAGTATTTT. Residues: CASSDERAGDTQYF.

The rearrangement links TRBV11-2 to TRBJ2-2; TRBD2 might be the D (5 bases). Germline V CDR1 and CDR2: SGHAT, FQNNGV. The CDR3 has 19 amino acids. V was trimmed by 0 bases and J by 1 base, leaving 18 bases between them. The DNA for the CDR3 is TGTGCCAGCAGCTTAGAAGATCCGGGGTTCCCCCAGAACACCGGGGAGCTGTTTTTT. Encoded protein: CASSLEDPGFPQNTGELFF.

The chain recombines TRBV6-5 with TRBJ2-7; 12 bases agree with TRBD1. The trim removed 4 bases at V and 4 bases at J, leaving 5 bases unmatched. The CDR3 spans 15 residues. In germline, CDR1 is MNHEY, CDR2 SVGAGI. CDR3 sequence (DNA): TGTGCCAGCAGTTCACCGGGACAGGGGGCGTACGAGCAGTACTTC. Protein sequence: CASSSPGQGAYEQYF.